This entry lists 30 T cell receptor beta chains sequenced from one sample in a study of metastatic and nonmetastatic thyroid tumors. There were no patients who had received any treatment before thyroid surgery. Through MiXCR, TCRdb re-clonotyped the PCR reads. In the table there are some 40,000 clones, about 16% of which are singletons. The sequenced sample was blood. These receptors were taken from a female donor with papillary thyroid cancer or a benign thyroid nodule (not recorded which). Some clones in this sample may be carry-over from other donors' samples.

The sample holds many counts of this clone. The V gene is TRBV28, the J gene TRBJ2-7, with D uncertain. CDR3 length: 12 residues. In germline, CDR1 is MDHEN, CDR2 SYDVKM. Trimming took 5 bases from V and 7 from J, leaving 12 bases between them. The CDR3 reads CASSLQVREQYF. The CDR3 nucleotides read TGTGCCAGCAGTCTCCAGGTGAGGGAGCAGTACTTC.

This clone was seen repeatedly, ten times or more. A much larger clonotype is one base distant, so this may be a read error. Other DNA sequences in this specimen translate into the identical CDR3. This chain links TRBV2 with TRBJ1-6, with D tentatively TRBD1 (6 bases). Per the germline V gene, CDR1 is SNHLY and CDR2 is FYNNEI. The CDR3 covers 13 residues. The CDR3 protein is CASGTQYNSPLHF. CDR3 in DNA: TGTGCCAGCGGGACACAGTATAATTCGCCCCTCCACTTT.

The sample holds many counts of this clone. The V gene is TRBV20-1, the J gene TRBJ1-2, with D possibly TRBD1 on 6 matching bases. Trimming took 3 bases from V and 6 from J, leaving 14 bases between them. Germline V gene lookup returns CDR1 DFQATT and CDR2 SNEGSKA (reference sequence). The CDR3 totals 13 residues. The CDR3 region has the DNA TGCAGTGCTAGCCCGCCAGGGGAAGATGGCTACACCTTC. Amino acid sequence: CSASPPGEDGYTF.

By share, this clone ranks as medium-sized. V usage is TRBV12-3 or TRBV12-4 and J usage is TRBJ2-7, with D possibly matching TRBD2 (5 bases). The CDR3 length is 14 residues. Trimming took off 3 bases at V and 3 bases at J, with 12 bases between the two ends. The CDR3 nucleotides are TGTGCCAGCAGTTTTAGGGTGACTAACTACGAGCAGTACTTC. It yields the protein CASSFRVTNYEQYF.

Judged by abundance, this clone is medium-sized (0.01 to 0.1%). V is TRBV28 and J is TRBJ2-1; D uncertain. This CDR3 has 15 amino acids. V lost 3 bases and J 5 bases, leaving 14 bases between the germline ends. Germline CDR1 is MDHEN and CDR2 is SYDVKM. Here the CDR3 DNA reads TGTGCCAGCAGTTTGGCCGGGCAGGACCACAATGAGCAGTTCTTC. This translates into CASSLAGQDHNEQFF.

This clone was observed a few times. The junction differs from germline at one of its ends, possibly a read error. The V and J genes are TRBV27 and TRBJ2-3, with TRBD2 as a possible D gene (5 bases). The CDR3 covers 17 residues. The V gene's germline CDR1 is MNHEY and CDR2 SMNVEV (reference sequence). The CDR3 nucleotides are TGTCCCAGCAGTTTAGGTCTAGCCCTGTGGGGTTCAGATACGCAGTATTTT. Translation gives CPSSLGLALWGSDTQYF.

With regard to this clone: A much larger clonotype is one base distant, so this may be a read error. The sample carries other DNA sequences with the same CDR3. The CDR3 here is CSANLFSPPEGKNIQYF. DNA for the CDR3: TGCAGTGCTAATTTGTTTTCCCCCCCGGAAGGAAAAAACATTCAGTACTTC. The chain couples TRBV20-1 to TRBJ2-4; D not certain. Trimming took off 4 bases at V and 4 bases at J, with 23 bases between the two ends. The CDR3 loop spans 17 amino acids. Germline V gene data show CDR1 as DFQATT and CDR2 as SNEGSKA (reference sequence).

This clone was counted at least ten times. This chain uses TRBV12-5 with TRBJ1-5, with 9 positions matching TRBD1. Per the germline V gene, CDR1 is LGHNT and CDR2 is FRNRAP. The J segment lost 5 bases and the V segment lost 6 bases, leaving 5 bases of the junction unmatched. The CDR3 is made up of 14 amino acids. The DNA of the CDR3 is TGTGCTAGTGGCTTAGGACAGGGGTATCAGCCCCAGCATTTT. Translated: CASGLGQGYQPQHF. The full variable domain, its missing parts supplied by reference TRBV12-5 and TRBJ1-5, is DARVTQTPRHKVTEMGQEVTMRCQPILGHNTVFWYRQTMMQGLELLAYFRNRAPLDDSGMPKDRFSAEMPDATLATLKIQPSEPRDSAVYFCASGLGQGYQPQHFGDGTRLSIL.

This clone was seen only a few times. The rearrangement uses TRBV2 and TRBJ1-6; 7 nucleotides agree with TRBD1. The length of the CDR3 is 15 residues. Germline V gives CDR1 SNHLY, CDR2 FYNNEI. V was pared by 7 bases and J by 8 bases, with 11 bases of the junction left unmatched. The CDR3 sequence is CASKSGRDSYSPLHF. Here the CDR3 DNA reads TGTGCCAGCAAATCGGGCCGGGACAGCTATTCACCCCTCCACTTT.

This clone showed up just a few times. A much larger clonotype is one base distant, so this may be a read error. The chain uses TRBV6-6 and TRBJ1-4; D remains unclear. V was pared by 0 bases and J by 8 bases, with 13 bases between. The CDR3 has 15 amino acids. CDR1 is MNHNY and CDR2 is SVGAGI in the germline V gene (reference sequence). CDR3 region: CASSYSNAAREKLFF. Written as DNA, the CDR3 is TGTGCCAGCAGTTACTCGAATGCCGCCAGAGAAAAACTGTTTTTT.

As regards this clone: An end of the junction differs from the germline gene, which may be a read error. The V call is TRBV9, the J call TRBJ2-7; no definite D call. This CDR3 is 15 amino acids long. Germline values: CDR1 SGDLS, CDR2 YYNGEE. This chain's CDR3 is CASSVGTGSSYQQYF. CDR3 nucleotides: TGTGCCAGCAGCGTAGGGACGGGTAGCTCCTACCAGCAGTACTTC.

There are many counts of this clone. The chain employs TRBV19 and TRBJ1-1; TRBD1 might be the D (5 bases). The germline V and J ends were trimmed by 2 bases and 0 bases, with 7 bases remaining between them. The CDR3 contains 14 residues. Germline CDR1 reads LNHDA; CDR2 reads SQIVND (reference sequence). Written as DNA, the CDR3 is TGTGCCAGTAGTATAACGGGGGTGAACACTGAAGCTTTCTTT. Translation: CASSITGVNTEAFF. Combining the CDR3 with reference TRBV19 and TRBJ1-1 gives the whole variable domain DGGITQSPKYLFRKEGQNVTLSCEQNLNHDAMYWYRQDPGQGLRLIYYSQIVNDFQKGDIAEGYSVSREKKESFPLTVTSAQKNPTAFYLCASSITGVNTEAFFGQGTRLTVV.

This clone was counted at least ten times. The V and J genes are TRBV2 and TRBJ2-1, with 12 bases identical to TRBD2. V lost 6 bases to trimming and J lost 4 bases; unmatched junction nucleotides: 4. Germline V lookup: CDR1 SNHLY, CDR2 FYNNEI. This CDR3 comprises 15 residues. The CDR3 spells CASRLTSGGYNEQFF. The CDR3 DNA reads TGTGCCAGCAGATTAACTAGCGGGGGGTACAATGAGCAGTTCTTC.

This clone has just a few counts. The gene calls are TRBV4-1 and TRBJ1-6; D not resolved. Germline CDR1 and CDR2: MGHRA and YSYEKL. This CDR3 region has 16 residues. The V gene lost 0 bases and the J gene lost 0 bases, with 6 bases spanning the gap. The CDR3 loop is CASSQESYSYNSPLHF. CDR3 in DNA: TGCGCCAGCAGCCAAGAAAGCTACTCCTATAATTCACCCCTCCACTTT.

A note on this clone: The final CDR3 position lacks the conserved phenylalanine or tryptophan, pointing to a likely read error. This chain connects TRBV28 to TRBJ2-7; the D is unclear. Germline CDR1 is MDHEN and CDR2 is SYDVKM. There are 11 residues in the CDR3. Trimming took 8 bases from V and 2 from J, leaving 7 bases between them. The DNA of the CDR3 is TGTGCCAGCGGGGTTGCCTACGAGCAGTACCTC. It codes for CASGVAYEQYL.

Comments on this clone: One base away lies a much larger clone, so this may be a sequencing read error. This rearrangement joins TRBV9 to TRBJ2-3; D is possibly TRBD2 (6 bases). The CDR3 is made up of 16 amino acids. The V gene lost 2 bases and the J gene lost 1 base, with 14 bases spanning the gap. Germline V gene data show CDR1 as SGDLS and CDR2 as YYNGEE. This chain's CDR3 is CASSVHGGGGTDTQYF. The CDR3 DNA is TGTGCCAGCAGCGTCCATGGGGGAGGTGGCACAGATACGCAGTATTTT.

The V and J genes are TRBV5-4 and TRBJ1-2; the D gene is possibly TRBD1 (5 bases). The germline CDR1 and CDR2 sequences are SGHNT and YYREEE (reference sequence). The CDR3 extends over 14 amino acids. V lost 0 bases and J lost 4, with 10 bases in between. The CDR3 sequence: CASSLEGLGYGYTF. For the CDR3, the DNA is TGTGCCAGCAGCTTGGAGGGGCTGGGCTATGGCTACACCTTC.

This clone was seen repeatedly, ten times or more. This chain uses TRBV7-8 with TRBJ2-1, with D perhaps given as TRBD1 or TRBD2 (5 bases each). Germline assignment: CDR1 SGHVS and CDR2 FQNEAQ. The CDR3 totals 17 residues. Trimming shortened V by 5 bases and J by 9 bases, and 26 bases separated the two germline ends. CDR3 DNA: TGTGCCAGCAGCCAGGGTCAAGCATCTTTGGTCCGGGGTGAGCAGTTCTTC. Translating it yields CASSQGQASLVRGEQFF.

This clone was detected many times. The gene calls are TRBV6-1 and TRBJ1-2, with a possible D match to TRBD1 (5 bases). Germline V gene sequence: CDR1 MNHNS, CDR2 SASEGT. This CDR3 spans 13 amino acids. V lost 9 bases and J 10 bases, leaving 21 bases between the germline ends. Here the CDR3 reads CASYSSGLPYYTF. The CDR3 nucleotides are TGTGCCAGTTACTCTTCAGGGTTGCCCTACTACACCTTC.

This clone has ten or more counts. The chain has TRBV6-5 and TRBJ1-2; the match to TRBD1 covers 7 bases. Unmatched junction bases numbered 2, after V lost 4 bases and J lost 0 bases. CDR1 MNHEY and CDR2 SVGAGI come from the germline V gene. This CDR3 comprises 14 residues. CDR3 sequence reads: CASSSGGTNYGYTF. In nucleotides, the CDR3 is TGTGCCAGCAGTTCAGGGGGAACTAACTATGGCTACACCTTC.

This clone was counted a few times. The chain links TRBV6-1 to TRBJ2-3; TRBD1 matches at 9 bases. Germline CDR1 reads MNHNS; CDR2 reads SASEGT. The CDR3 consists of 15 residues. V lost 6 bases to trimming and J lost 11 bases; unmatched junction nucleotides: 15. Here the CDR3 reads CASRHLRDRVREQYF. For the CDR3, the DNA is TGTGCCAGCAGACACCTTCGGGACAGGGTGCGCGAGCAGTATTTT.

The table lists this clone with many counts. The rearrangement joins TRBV7-8 to TRBJ1-4, with a weak D call TRBD1 (5 bases). Germline CDR1 reads SGHVS; CDR2 reads FQNEAQ. V was pared by 5 bases and J by 4 bases, with 14 bases between. The CDR3 sequence is 15 residues long. The CDR3 loop reads CASSPGRGYNEKLFF. The CDR3 nucleotides read TGTGCCAGCAGCCCGGGGCGTGGTTATAATGAAAAACTGTTTTTT.

By sample fraction, this clone is medium-sized. This chain links TRBV11-1 with TRBJ1-2, with D hard to call. The CDR3 is 15 residues long. The germline CDR1 and CDR2 sequences are SGHAT and FQDESV (reference sequence). The ends were cut back, 5 bases at V and 2 bases at J, with 15 bases in the middle. The CDR3 sequence is CASSPALTENYGYTF. The CDR3, as DNA: TGTGCCAGCAGCCCAGCCTTGACGGAGAACTATGGCTACACCTTC.

The sample holds many counts of this clone. The rearrangement joins TRBV20-1 to TRBJ2-7; either TRBD1 or TRBD2 may supply D (5 bases each). The CDR3 totals 12 residues. Germline V gene data show CDR1 as DFQATT and CDR2 as SNEGSKA (reference sequence). The germline V and J ends were trimmed by 5 bases and 2 bases, with 10 bases remaining between them. CDR3 coding DNA: TGCAGTGCTGGGGACGAAACCTACGAGCAGTACTTC. Encoded protein: CSAGDETYEQYF.

The table lists this clone with many counts. The chain employs TRBV13 and TRBJ1-2, with a weak D call TRBD1 (6 bases). V was cut by 5 bases and J by 8 bases, with 18 bases left in between. CDR3 length equals 14 residues. Germline assignment: CDR1 PRHDT and CDR2 FYEKMQ (reference sequence). DNA for the CDR3: TGTGCCAGCAGCACCCGACAGGCAGGTTGGGGCTACACCTTC. Translation gives CASSTRQAGWGYTF.

The rearrangement uses TRBV5-1 and TRBJ2-1, with 9 bases identical to TRBD2. The CDR3 contains 19 residues. Germline trimming cut 6 bases from V and 1 base from J; bases unmatched to any gene: 17. CDR1 and CDR2 from the germline V gene are SGHRS and YFSETQ. CDR3 sequence (DNA): TGCGCCAGCATCTCCAACCTAGCGGGACGGTTTTATTCCTACAATGAGCAGTTCTTC. This translates into CASISNLAGRFYSYNEQFF.

A word on this clone: A much larger clone lies one base from this, so it may be a read error. This chain connects TRBV5-6 to TRBJ1-1, with TRBD1 identical over 7 bases. The germline V gene encodes CDR1 SGHDT and CDR2 YYEEEE. Losses at the gene ends were 7 bases for V and 1 base for J; bases not matched to a gene: 1. The length of the CDR3 is 12 residues. The CDR3 reads CASYRGNTEAFF. The CDR3 region has the DNA TGTGCCAGCTACAGGGGGAACACTGAAGCTTTCTTT.

A word on this clone: A junction end diverges from the germline sequence, so it may reflect a read error. The rearrangement links TRBV12-3 or TRBV12-4 to TRBJ2-3; a possible D gene is TRBD2 (5 bases). The CDR3 sequence is 14 residues long. The CDR3 DNA sequence: TGTGCCAGCACACACGGTCCTAGCACAGATAAGCAGTATTTT. This encodes CASTHGPSTDKQYF.

This clone was detected ten times or more. The rearrangement joins TRBV9 to TRBJ2-7; weak D call: TRBD1 (5 bases). The ends were cut back, 3 bases at V and 2 bases at J, with 9 bases in the middle. From germline, CDR1 is SGDLS and CDR2 YYNGEE. CDR3 length: 13 amino acids. CDR3: CASSATGAYEQYF. DNA of the CDR3: TGTGCCAGCAGCGCCACAGGTGCCTACGAGCAGTACTTC.

At least ten counts were recorded for this clone. In DNA form, the CDR3 reads TGTGCCAGCAACCAGGGGACTAGCGGGACCAGGGGGTACTTC. Its translation is CASNQGTSGTRGYF. The V gene is TRBV28, the J gene TRBJ2-4, with 13 bases matching TRBD2. V lost 7 bases and J lost 15; bases outside the gene matches: 12. The germline CDR1 and CDR2 sequences are MDHEN and SYDVKM. The CDR3 sequence is 14 residues long.